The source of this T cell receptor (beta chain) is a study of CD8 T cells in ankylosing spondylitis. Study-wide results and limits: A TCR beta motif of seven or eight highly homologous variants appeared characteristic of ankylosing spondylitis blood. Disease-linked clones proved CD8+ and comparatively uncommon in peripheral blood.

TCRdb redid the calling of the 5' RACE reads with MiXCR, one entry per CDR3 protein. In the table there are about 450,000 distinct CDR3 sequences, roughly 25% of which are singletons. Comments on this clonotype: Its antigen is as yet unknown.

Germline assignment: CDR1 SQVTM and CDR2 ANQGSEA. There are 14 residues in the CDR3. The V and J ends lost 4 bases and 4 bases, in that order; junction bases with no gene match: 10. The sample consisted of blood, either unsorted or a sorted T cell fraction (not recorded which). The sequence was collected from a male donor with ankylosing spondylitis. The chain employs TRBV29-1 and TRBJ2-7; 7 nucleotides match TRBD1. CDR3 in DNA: TGCAGCGTTGGAGGGGGACAGAAAAAATACGAGCAGTACTTC. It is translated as CSVGGGQKKYEQYF.